A single sample is the source of the 31 T cell receptor beta chains below, sequenced in a study of shared clonotypes between healthy human individuals. CD45RO negativity and positive selection for CCR7 defined naive CD8 cells, a population that excluded terminally differentiated effector memory CD45RA+ cells. Assay used: immunoSEQ multiplex PCR; TCRdb lists only in-frame clones, some missing. The table lists around 1.9 million clones, about 92% of them singletons, with around 1.7% in the top ten. The sequenced material came from naive CD8+ T cells from PBMCs. The receptors stem from a young man in good health. Some clones in this sample may be carry-over from other donors' samples.

The rearrangement uses TRBV10-3 and TRBJ2-3; possibly TRBD1 or TRBD2 for D (6 bases each). V was pared by 8 bases and J by 2 bases, with 11 bases between. The CDR3 extends over 13 amino acids. The germline gives CDR1 ENHRY, CDR2 SYGVKD. The CDR3 coding sequence is TGTGCCATCCGGGGGCAGCCCACAGATACGCAGTATTTT. It is translated as CAIRGQPTDTQYF.

This clone has more than one count but fewer than ten. The chain couples TRBV14 to TRBJ1-2; no reliable D call. V lost 3 bases and J lost 8, with 13 bases in between. CDR3 size: 13 residues. Germline loops: CDR1 SGHDN, CDR2 FVKESK. The CDR3, as DNA: TGTGCCAGCAGCCACAGAGCCGGGCAGGGCTACACCTTC. This sequence encodes CASSHRAGQGYTF.

As for this clone: Other DNA sequences in the same sample also yield this CDR3. The genes are TRBV27 and TRBJ2-2, with 12 bases lining up with TRBD2. The germline CDR1 and CDR2 sequences are MNHEY and SMNVEV (reference sequence). Losses at the gene ends were 4 bases for V and 7 bases for J; bases not matched to a gene: 4. CDR3 length: 15 amino acids. The CDR3: CASSSSGRAGGELFF. As DNA, the CDR3 is TGTGCCAGCAGTTCTAGCGGGAGGGCCGGCGGGGAGCTGTTTTTT.

Regarding this clone: Other DNA sequences from this sample encode an identical CDR3 as well. This chain connects TRBV28 to TRBJ2-3; no definite D call. The CDR3 contains 12 residues. V was clipped by 2 bases and J by 5 bases, with 5 bases between them. Germline CDR1 and CDR2: MDHEN and SYDVKM. The CDR3 region is CASSLAGDTQYF. CDR3 nucleotide sequence: TGTGCCAGCAGTTTAGCCGGAGATACGCAGTATTTT. Full variable domain (missing parts from reference TRBV28 and TRBJ2-3): DVKVTQSSRYLVKRTGEKVFLECVQDMDHENMFWYRQDPGLGLRLIYFSYDVKMKEKGDIPEGYSVSREKKERFSLILESASTNQTSMYLCASSLAGDTQYFGPGTRLTVL.

This clone has just one count. The gene calls are TRBV1 and TRBJ2-7; whether TRBD2, the table's D call, matches the DNA was not checked. TRBV1 corresponds to a pseudogene. CDR3 length: 15 amino acids. CDR3: CTSSTWAGEVYEQYF. CDR3 sequence (DNA): TGCACCAGCAGTACTTGGGCGGGAGAGGTCTACGAGCAGTACTTC.

The J gene is TRBJ2-2, the V gene TRBV9; 7 nucleotides align to TRBD2. CDR3 size: 16 residues. The V segment lost 2 bases and the J segment 3 bases; nucleotides outside the gene matches: 7. Germline CDR1 and CDR2: SGDLS and YYNGEE. CDR3 loop: CASSVSTSVDTGELFF. CDR3 DNA: TGTGCCAGCAGCGTGAGTACTAGCGTTGACACCGGGGAGCTGTTTTTT.

The rearrangement links TRBV27 to TRBJ2-5, with no clear D. CDR1 is MNHEY and CDR2 is SMNVEV in the germline V gene (reference sequence). This CDR3 region has 13 residues. The germline V and J ends were trimmed by 2 bases and 5 bases, with 9 bases remaining between them. The CDR3 is CASSLSFFETQYF. CDR3 DNA: TGTGCCAGCAGTTTAAGTTTTTTCGAGACCCAGTACTTC.

This clone was observed a single time. V is TRBV13 and J is TRBJ2-7; D may match TRBD1 or TRBD2 (5 bases each). The V and J ends lost 4 bases and 3 bases respectively, with 13 bases between them. The CDR3 covers 14 residues. Germline CDR1 PRHDT, CDR2 FYEKMQ (reference sequence). The CDR3 sequence is CASSSGPGFYEQYF. In nucleotides, the CDR3 is TGTGCCAGCAGCTCGGGACCCGGTTTCTACGAGCAGTACTTC.

CDR3 sequence reads: CASSFRTGGYGYTF. CDR3 coding DNA: TGTGCCAGCAGTTTCCGGACAGGGGGCTATGGCTACACCTTC. V and J are TRBV28 and TRBJ1-2; 10 nucleotides align to TRBD1. J lost 4 bases, V lost 3 bases, and 2 bases had no gene match. The germline V gene encodes CDR1 MDHEN and CDR2 SYDVKM. This CDR3 is 14 amino acids long.

This rearrangement joins TRBV27 to TRBJ2-2; D is perhaps TRBD2 (6 bases). The V end was cut by 6 bases, the J end by 5 bases, with 22 bases between. Germline-derived CDR1 and CDR2 are MNHEY and SMNVEV (reference sequence). This CDR3 has 17 amino acids. The CDR3 DNA is TGTGCCAGCAGCCTCCGAACCGGGGCAGGGAGGACCGGGGAGCTGTTTTTT. Protein: CASSLRTGAGRTGELFF.

The chain has TRBV6-5 and TRBJ1-5; D might be TRBD1 (6 bases). The ends were cut back, 6 bases at V and 3 bases at J, with 9 bases in the middle. Germline V gene lookup returns CDR1 MNHEY and CDR2 SVGAGI. The CDR3 runs to 13 residues. The CDR3 reads CASSDRHNQPQHF. Written as DNA, the CDR3 is TGTGCCAGCAGCGACAGGCACAATCAGCCCCAGCATTTT.

The gene calls are TRBV19 and TRBJ2-1, with a weak D call TRBD1 (6 bases). V was shortened by 7 bases and J by 6 bases, with 13 bases between the two germline ends. The CDR3 totals 13 residues. In germline, CDR1 is LNHDA, CDR2 SQIVND (reference sequence). The CDR3 is CASTLGGGNEQFF. In DNA form, the CDR3 reads TGTGCCAGTACCTTAGGGGGTGGCAATGAGCAGTTCTTC.

The V gene is TRBV29-1, the J gene TRBJ2-1, with D perhaps matching TRBD2 (6 bases). Trimming shortened V by 3 bases and J by 1 base, and 16 bases separated the two germline ends. The CDR3 length is 16 residues. Looked up from germline, CDR1 is SQVTM and CDR2 is ANQGSEA. The CDR3 DNA reads TGCAGCGTTGAGGGACTGACTAGGTCGTCCTACAATGAGCAGTTCTTC. Protein: CSVEGLTRSSYNEQFF.

The chain joins TRBV6-6 to TRBJ2-7; tentatively, D is TRBD1 or TRBD2 (5 bases each). The V and J ends lost 5 bases and 9 bases respectively, with 17 bases between them. The CDR3 is 13 residues long. Per germline, CDR1 MNHNY and CDR2 SVGAGI (reference sequence). This CDR3 is CASSPWGSWGQYF. The CDR3 nucleotides are TGTGCCAGCAGTCCCTGGGGGTCTTGGGGGCAGTACTTC.

The gene calls are TRBV6-5 and TRBJ1-1; tentative D call: TRBD1 (5 bases). Germline V gives CDR1 MNHEY, CDR2 SVGAGI. This CDR3 is built from 13 residues. V lost 2 bases to trimming and J lost 7 bases, with 11 bases between them. The CDR3 region is CASSYGAGLEAFF. The CDR3 DNA is TGTGCCAGCAGTTACGGGGCAGGCCTTGAAGCTTTCTTT.

This clone was counted once. Different DNA sequences within this sample yield the same CDR3. The chain carries TRBV2 and TRBJ2-7, with D unresolved. The germline gives CDR1 SNHLY, CDR2 FYNNEI. CDR3 length equals 12 residues. V lost 6 bases and J 2 bases, leaving 8 bases between the germline ends. The CDR3 reads CASRVAAYEQYF. The DNA of the CDR3 is TGTGCCAGCAGGGTCGCCGCCTACGAGCAGTACTTC.

Of note for this clone: This sample includes further DNA sequences coding for the same CDR3. The chain recombines TRBV7-9 with TRBJ1-1; 8 positions agree with TRBD1. After removal of 5 bases from V and 4 bases from J, the junction contained 3 bases not matched to a gene. The CDR3 extends over 13 amino acids. The germline gives CDR1 SEHNR, CDR2 FQNEAQ (reference sequence). CDR3: CASSRTGGTEAFF. CDR3 coding DNA: TGTGCCAGCAGCCGCACAGGGGGCACTGAAGCTTTCTTT.

The V gene is TRBV4-1, the J gene TRBJ1-2; D remains unclear. This CDR3 has 14 amino acids. Trimming removed 0 bases from V and 10 bases from J, with 15 bases in between. Germline CDR1 is MGHRA and CDR2 is YSYEKL. CDR3 coding DNA: TGCGCCAGCAGCCAAGAAGAGAGGCAGCCTGACTACACCTTC. It encodes CASSQEERQPDYTF.

This clone turned up a few times. V and J are TRBV19 and TRBJ1-1, with a tentative D call TRBD1 (6 bases). CDR1 LNHDA and CDR2 SQIVND come from the germline V gene (reference sequence). This CDR3 comprises 16 residues. V was clipped by 3 bases and J by 0 bases, with 14 bases between them. The CDR3: CASSMRAGALNTEAFF. The CDR3 DNA is TGTGCCAGTAGTATGAGGGCAGGGGCTTTGAACACTGAAGCTTTCTTT.

On this clone: The same CDR3 can be traced to other DNA sequences in this sample. The rearrangement uses TRBV4-1 and TRBJ1-1; D perhaps matches TRBD1 (5 bases). The V gene lost 0 bases and the J gene lost 4 bases, with 9 bases spanning the gap. The V gene's germline CDR1 is MGHRA and CDR2 YSYEKL. The CDR3 contains 14 residues. Written as DNA, the CDR3 is TGCGCCAGCAGCCAAGAGCGCGGGGGCACTGAAGCTTTCTTT. Its translation is CASSQERGGTEAFF.

The genes are TRBV6-1 and TRBJ1-2; D call uncertain. Between the trimmed V and J ends, which lost 2 bases and 2 bases, there was a span of 15 bases. CDR1 and CDR2 (germline): MNHNS, SASEGT. The CDR3 contains 16 residues. The CDR3 reads CASSELAMDANYGYTF. For the CDR3, the DNA is TGTGCCAGCAGTGAACTAGCAATGGACGCAAACTATGGCTACACCTTC.

The rearrangement links TRBV4-1 to TRBJ1-3; D call uncertain. CDR3 length: 13 residues. Germline values: CDR1 MGHRA, CDR2 YSYEKL. V lost 4 bases, J lost 1 base, and 5 bases lay in between. In nucleotides, the CDR3 is TGCGCCAGCAGCCCACTATCTGGAAACACCATATATTTT. Its translation is CASSPLSGNTIYF.

The rearrangement links TRBV18 to TRBJ2-7; 12 bases are a match to TRBD1. This CDR3 comprises 16 residues. The V gene's germline CDR1 is KGHSH and CDR2 LQKENI. Trimming removed 0 bases from V and 5 bases from J; junction bases left unmatched: 5. The CDR3 spells CASSPPGQGAPHEQYF. The CDR3 DNA is TGTGCCAGCTCACCACCGGGACAGGGGGCGCCCCACGAGCAGTACTTC.

The chain joins TRBV11-1 to TRBJ2-1, with 8 bases fitting TRBD2. V shed 1 base, J shed 0 bases, and the junction held 11 bases outside the gene matches. CDR1 SGHAT and CDR2 FQDESV come from the germline V gene (reference sequence). The CDR3 has 19 residues. CDR3 in amino acids: CASSLVPPSSGSSYNEQFF. CDR3 DNA: TGTGCCAGCAGCTTAGTTCCCCCCTCCAGCGGGAGCTCCTACAATGAGCAGTTCTTC.

V is TRBV7-9 and J is TRBJ2-1, with D perhaps TRBD2 (6 bases). Germline lookup yields CDR1 SEHNR and CDR2 FQNEAQ (reference sequence). There are 17 residues in the CDR3. Trimming took off 0 bases at V and 5 bases at J, with 17 bases between the two ends. The CDR3 loop is CASSLALRFGEDNEQFF. CDR3 sequence (DNA): TGTGCCAGCAGCTTAGCTTTGAGGTTTGGGGAGGACAATGAGCAGTTCTTC.

This chain uses TRBV15 with TRBJ2-7; 11 bases are a match to TRBD2. The germline V gene has CDR1 LNHNV and CDR2 YYDKDF (reference sequence). The CDR3 length is 14 residues. Trimming at V came to 3 bases and at J to 3 bases, leaving 1 base not matched to a gene. CDR3 coding DNA: TGTGCCACCAGCAGGGGACTAGCGGACTACGAGCAGTACTTC. Encoded protein: CATSRGLADYEQYF.

V is TRBV4-3 and J is TRBJ1-5, with 7 nucleotides matching TRBD1. From germline, CDR1 is LGHNA and CDR2 YSLEER. The trim removed 7 bases at V and 4 bases at J, leaving 10 bases unmatched. The CDR3 sequence is 15 residues long. The CDR3 bases are TGCGCCAGCAACCCCGACAGGGCGAGGAATCAGCCCCAGCATTTT. It codes for CASNPDRARNQPQHF.

The genes are TRBV27 and TRBJ2-3, with a weak D call TRBD2 (6 bases). This CDR3 has 19 residues. Germline CDR1 and CDR2: MNHEY and SMNVEV (reference sequence). V lost 0 bases and J 0 bases, leaving 19 bases between the germline ends. CDR3 nucleotide sequence: TGTGCCAGCAGTTTATCAGTGTCCCGTAGCGGCCCTAGCACAGATACGCAGTATTTT. This translates into CASSLSVSRSGPSTDTQYF.

The J gene is TRBJ1-2, the V gene TRBV4-2; TRBD1 matches 8 bases. Germline CDR1 reads LGHNA; CDR2 reads YNFKEQ. The CDR3 spans 15 residues. V gave up 3 bases and J gave up 2 bases; unmatched junction bases: 5. The CDR3, as DNA: TGTGCCAGCAGCCAGGGACAGGAAGTGAACTATGGCTACACCTTC. This codes for CASSQGQEVNYGYTF.

The chain carries TRBV5-6 and TRBJ2-7; 7 bases are a match to TRBD1. The V gene's germline CDR1 is SGHDT and CDR2 YYEEEE. V trimming: 7 bases; J trimming: 0 bases; junction bases outside the gene matches: 4. This CDR3 contains 13 residues. The CDR3 coding sequence is TGTGCCAGCCGGGACAGCGTCTCCTACGAGCAGTACTTC. As protein: CASRDSVSYEQYF.

This clone appeared a few times. The genes are TRBV30 and TRBJ1-1, with D uncertain. Between the trimmed V and J ends, which lost 4 bases and 3 bases, there was a span of 9 bases. The CDR3 spans 12 residues. Germline lookup yields CDR1 GTSNPN and CDR2 SVGIG (reference sequence). For the CDR3, the DNA is TGTGCCTGGACGGAGTATGACACTGAAGCTTTCTTT. Protein product: CAWTEYDTEAFF.